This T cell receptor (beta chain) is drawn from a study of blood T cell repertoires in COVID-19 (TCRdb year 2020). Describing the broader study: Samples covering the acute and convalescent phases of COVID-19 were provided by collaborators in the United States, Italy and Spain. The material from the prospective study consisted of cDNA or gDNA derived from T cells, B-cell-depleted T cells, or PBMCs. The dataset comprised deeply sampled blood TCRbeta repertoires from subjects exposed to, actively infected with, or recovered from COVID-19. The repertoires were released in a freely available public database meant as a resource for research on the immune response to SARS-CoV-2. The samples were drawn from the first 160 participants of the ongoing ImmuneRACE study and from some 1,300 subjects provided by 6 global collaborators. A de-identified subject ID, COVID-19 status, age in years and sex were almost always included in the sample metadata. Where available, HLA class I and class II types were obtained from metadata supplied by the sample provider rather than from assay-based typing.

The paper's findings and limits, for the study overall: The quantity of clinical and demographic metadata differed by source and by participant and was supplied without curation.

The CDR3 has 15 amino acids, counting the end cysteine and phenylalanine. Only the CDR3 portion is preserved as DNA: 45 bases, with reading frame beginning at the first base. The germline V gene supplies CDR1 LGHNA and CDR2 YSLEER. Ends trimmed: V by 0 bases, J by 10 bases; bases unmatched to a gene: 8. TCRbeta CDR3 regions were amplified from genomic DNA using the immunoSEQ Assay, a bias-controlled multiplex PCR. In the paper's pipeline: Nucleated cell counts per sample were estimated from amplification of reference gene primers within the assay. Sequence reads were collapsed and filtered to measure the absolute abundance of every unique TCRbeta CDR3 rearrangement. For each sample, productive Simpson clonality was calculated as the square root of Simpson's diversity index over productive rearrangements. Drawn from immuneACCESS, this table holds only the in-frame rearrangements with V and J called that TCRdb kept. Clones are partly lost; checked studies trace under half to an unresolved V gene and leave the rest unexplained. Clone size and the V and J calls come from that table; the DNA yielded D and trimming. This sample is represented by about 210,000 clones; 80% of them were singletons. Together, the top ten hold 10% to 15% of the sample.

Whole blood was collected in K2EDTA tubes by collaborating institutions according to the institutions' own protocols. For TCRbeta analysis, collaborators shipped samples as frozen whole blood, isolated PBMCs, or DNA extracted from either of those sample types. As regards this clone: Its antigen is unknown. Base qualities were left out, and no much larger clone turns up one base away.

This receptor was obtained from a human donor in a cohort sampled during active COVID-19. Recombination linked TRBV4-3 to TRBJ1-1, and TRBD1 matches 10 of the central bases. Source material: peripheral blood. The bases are TGCGCCAGCAGCCAAGATAGTCGGGACAGGGGTGTAGCTTTCTTT. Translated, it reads CASSQDSRDRGVAFF.